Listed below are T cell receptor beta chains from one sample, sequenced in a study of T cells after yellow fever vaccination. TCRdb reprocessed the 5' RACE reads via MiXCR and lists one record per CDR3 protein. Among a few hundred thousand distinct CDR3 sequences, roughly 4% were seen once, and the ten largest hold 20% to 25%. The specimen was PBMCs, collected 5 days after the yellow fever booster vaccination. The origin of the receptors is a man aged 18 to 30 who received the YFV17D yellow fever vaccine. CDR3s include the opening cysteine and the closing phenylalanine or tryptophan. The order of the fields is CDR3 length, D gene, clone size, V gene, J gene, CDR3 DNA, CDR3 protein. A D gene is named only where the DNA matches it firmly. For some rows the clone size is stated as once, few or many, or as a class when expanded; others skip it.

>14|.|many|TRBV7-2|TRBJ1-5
TGTGCCAGCAGCTCCGACAGCAGCAATCAGCCCCAGCATTTT
CASSSDSSNQPQHF
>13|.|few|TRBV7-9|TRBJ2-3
TGTGCCAGCAGTCCAGGGTTGGAAGATACGCAGTATTTT
CASSPGLEDTQYF
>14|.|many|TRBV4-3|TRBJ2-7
TGCGCCAGCAGCCAAGAACGGCAGCGCTACGAGCAGTACTTC
CASSQERQRYEQYF
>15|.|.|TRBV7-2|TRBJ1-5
TGTGCCAGCAGCCCCGGGCCCCAGGGGTATCAGCCCCAGCATTTT
CASSPGPQGYQPQHF
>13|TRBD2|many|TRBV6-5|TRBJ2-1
TGTGCCAGCAGCCGGGACTATTACAATGAGCAGTTCTTC
CASSRDYYNEQFF
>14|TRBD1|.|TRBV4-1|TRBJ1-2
TGCGCCAGCAGCCAAGGACAGGGGGCTGTTGGCTACACCTTC
CASSQGQGAVGYTF
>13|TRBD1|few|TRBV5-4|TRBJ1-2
TGTGCCAGCAGTCCAGCAGGGGGCGAGGGCTACACCTTC
CASSPAGGEGYTF
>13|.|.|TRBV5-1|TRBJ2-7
TGCGCCAGCAGCTTCACGGGACTCGGGGAGCAGTACTTC
CASSFTGLGEQYF
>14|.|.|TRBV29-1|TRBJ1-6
TGCAGCGTTGTAGTGGGCAGGGGCAATTCACCCCTCCACTTT
CSVVVGRGNSPLHF
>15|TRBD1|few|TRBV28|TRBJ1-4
TGTGCCAGCAGTTTTGTCAGGGGGCCGGGTGAAAAACTGTTTTTT
CASSFVRGPGEKLFF
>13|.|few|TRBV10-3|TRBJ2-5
TGTGCCATCAGTGGACAGGAAGAAGAGACCCAGTACTTC
CAISGQEEETQYF
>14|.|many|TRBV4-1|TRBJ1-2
TGCGCCAGCAGCCGAGATCCGGGCAACTATGGCTACACCTTC
CASSRDPGNYGYTF
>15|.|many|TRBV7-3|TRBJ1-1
TGTGCCAGCAGCTTAATAAGGGTATCAGGGACTGAAGCTTTCTTT
CASSLIRVSGTEAFF
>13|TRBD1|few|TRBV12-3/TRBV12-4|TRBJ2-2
TGTGCCAGCAGTTCATACAGGGGCGGGGAGCTGTTTTTT
CASSSYRGGELFF
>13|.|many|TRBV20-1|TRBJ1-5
TGCAGTGCCAGACCGGGAGGCAATCAGCCCCAGCATTTT
CSARPGGNQPQHF
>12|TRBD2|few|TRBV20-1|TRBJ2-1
TGCAGTGCTAGGGGGGAGGGTGGTAAGCAGTTCTTC
CSARGEGGKQFF
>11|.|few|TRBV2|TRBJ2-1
TGTGCCAGCACAGAATACAATGAGCAGTTCTTC
CASTEYNEQFF
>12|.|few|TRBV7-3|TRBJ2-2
TGTGCCAGCAGTCAACAGCCCGGGGAGCTGTTTTTT
CASSQQPGELFF
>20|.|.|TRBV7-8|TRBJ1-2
TGTGCCAGCAGCTTAGGGGGCGCGGGGACCACGGCCTTAATGGGATATGGCTACACCTTC
CASSLGGAGTTALMGYGYTF
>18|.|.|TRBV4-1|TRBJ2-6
TGCGCCAGCAGCCCCGGCCAGGGACCTAGCTCTGGGGCCAACGTCCTGACTTTC
CASSPGQGPSSGANVLTF
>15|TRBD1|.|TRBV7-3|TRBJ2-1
TGTGCCAGCAGCTCGGGGACAGGGTCCTACAATGAGCAGTTCTTC
CASSSGTGSYNEQFF
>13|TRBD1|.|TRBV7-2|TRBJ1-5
TGTGCCAGCAGAGCCGACAGGGATCAGCCCCAGCATTTT
CASRADRDQPQHF
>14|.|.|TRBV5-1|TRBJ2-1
TGCGCCAGCAGCATAAGGAGACTAACCAATGAGCAGTTCTTC
CASSIRRLTNEQFF
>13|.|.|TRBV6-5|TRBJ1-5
TGTGCCAGCAGTTACTCGGAGTATCAGCCCCAGCATTTT
CASSYSEYQPQHF
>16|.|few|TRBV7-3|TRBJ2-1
TGTGCCAGCAGCTCCCGGTCCGCCGCTTCCGCCCATGAGCAGTTCTTC
CASSSRSAASAHEQFF
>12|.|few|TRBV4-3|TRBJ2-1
TGCGCCAGCAGCCAAGAGGGGAGAGAGCAGTTCTTC
CASSQEGREQFF
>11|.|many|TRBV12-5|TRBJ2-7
TGTGCTAGTGGGCTTAGGGGAGAGCAGTACTTC
CASGLRGEQYF
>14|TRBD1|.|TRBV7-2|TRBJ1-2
TGTGCCAGCAGCCCACGGACAGGGGGCGTTGGCTACACCTTC
CASSPRTGGVGYTF
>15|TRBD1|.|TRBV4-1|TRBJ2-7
TGCGCCAGCAGCCAAGATCGAGGGACAGGCTACGAGCAGTACTTC
CASSQDRGTGYEQYF
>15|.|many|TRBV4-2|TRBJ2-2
TGTGCCAGCAGCCAAACCACAGGGTTTAGCGGGGAGCTGTTTTTT
CASSQTTGFSGELFF
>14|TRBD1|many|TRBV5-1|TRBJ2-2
TGTGCCAGCAGCTCGGGACAGGGGACCGGGGAGCTGTTTTTT
CASSSGQGTGELFF
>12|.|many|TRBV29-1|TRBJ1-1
TGCAGCGTTCGTTGGGGAGGGACTGAAGCTTTCTTT
CSVRWGGTEAFF
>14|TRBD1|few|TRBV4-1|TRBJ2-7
TGCGCCAGCAGTCAACAGGGGTCATACGACGAGCAGTACTTC
CASSQQGSYDEQYF
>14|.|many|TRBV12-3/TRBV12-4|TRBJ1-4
TGTGCCAGCAGTTTTACGGGAACTAATGAAAAACTGTTTTTT
CASSFTGTNEKLFF
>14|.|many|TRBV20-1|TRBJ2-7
TGCAGTGCTAGAGATCCAGGCAGCTTCTACGAGCAGTACTTC
CSARDPGSFYEQYF
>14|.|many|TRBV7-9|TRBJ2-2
TGTGCCAGCAGCCTGAGACAGGTCCCCGGGGAGCTGTTTTTT
CASSLRQVPGELFF
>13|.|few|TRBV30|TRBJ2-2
TGTGCCTGGAGTGTGTCGGGGACCGGGGAGCTGTTTTTT
CAWSVSGTGELFF
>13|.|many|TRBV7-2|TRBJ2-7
TGTGCCAGCAGCTTTGACCGGGGCCGCGAGCAGTACTTC
CASSFDRGREQYF
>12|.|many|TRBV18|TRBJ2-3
TGTGCCAGCTCATCTCACACAGATACGCAGTATTTT
CASSSHTDTQYF
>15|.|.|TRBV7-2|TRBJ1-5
TGTGCCAGCAGCTTAGATGCAGCCCCCAATCAGCCCCAGCATTTT
CASSLDAAPNQPQHF
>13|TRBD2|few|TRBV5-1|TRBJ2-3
TGCGCCAGCAGGGGACTAGCATCAGATACGCAGTATTTT
CASRGLASDTQYF
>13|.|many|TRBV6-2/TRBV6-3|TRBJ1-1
TGTGCCAGCAGTTACGGTCTAAGCAGTGAAGCTTTCTTT
CASSYGLSSEAFF
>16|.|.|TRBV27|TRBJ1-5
TGTGCCACCAAACAAATGGGGGGCGTCAGCAATCAGCCCCAGCATTTT
CATKQMGGVSNQPQHF
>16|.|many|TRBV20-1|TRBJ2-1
TGCAGTGCTAGAGATCTTGACACAACATCCTACAATGAGCAGTTCTTC
CSARDLDTTSYNEQFF